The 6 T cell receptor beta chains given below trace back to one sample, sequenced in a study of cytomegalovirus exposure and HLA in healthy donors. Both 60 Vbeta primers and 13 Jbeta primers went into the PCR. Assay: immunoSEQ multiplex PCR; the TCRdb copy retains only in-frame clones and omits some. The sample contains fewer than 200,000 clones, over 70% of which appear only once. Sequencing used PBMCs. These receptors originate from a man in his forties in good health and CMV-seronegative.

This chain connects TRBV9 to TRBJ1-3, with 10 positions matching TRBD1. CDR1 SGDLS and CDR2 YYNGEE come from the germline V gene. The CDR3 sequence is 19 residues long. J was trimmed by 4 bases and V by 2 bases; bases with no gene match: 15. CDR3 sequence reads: CASSVSPLQGQGTGNTIYF. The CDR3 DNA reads TGTGCCAGCAGCGTCTCCCCCCTTCAGGGACAGGGGACCGGAAACACCATATATTTT. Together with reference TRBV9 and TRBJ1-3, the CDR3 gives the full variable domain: DSGVTQTPKHLITATGQRVTLRCSPRSGDLSVYWYQQSLDQGLQFLIQYYNGEERAKGNILERFSAQQFPDLHSELNLSSLELGDSALYFCASSVSPLQGQGTGNTIYFGEGSWLTVV.

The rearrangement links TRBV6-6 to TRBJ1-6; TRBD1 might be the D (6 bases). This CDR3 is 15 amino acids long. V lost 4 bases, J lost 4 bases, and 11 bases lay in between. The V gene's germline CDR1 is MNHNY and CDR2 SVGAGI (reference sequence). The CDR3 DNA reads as TGTGCCAGCAGTTTCTCGACAGGTTATAATTCACCCCTCCACTTT. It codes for CASSFSTGYNSPLHF.

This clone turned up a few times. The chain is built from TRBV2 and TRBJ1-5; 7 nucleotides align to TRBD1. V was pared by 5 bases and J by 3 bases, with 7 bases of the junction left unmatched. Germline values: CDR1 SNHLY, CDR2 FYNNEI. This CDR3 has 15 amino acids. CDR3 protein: CASSPQGRYNQPQHF. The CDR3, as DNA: TGTGCCAGCAGTCCACAGGGGCGCTACAATCAGCCCCAGCATTTT.

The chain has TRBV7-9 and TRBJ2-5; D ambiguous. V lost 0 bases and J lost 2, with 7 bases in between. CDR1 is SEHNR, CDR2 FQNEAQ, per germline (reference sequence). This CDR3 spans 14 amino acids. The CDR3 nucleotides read TGTGCCAGCAGCTTAGCCCGGGTTCAAGAGACCCAGTACTTC. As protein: CASSLARVQETQYF.

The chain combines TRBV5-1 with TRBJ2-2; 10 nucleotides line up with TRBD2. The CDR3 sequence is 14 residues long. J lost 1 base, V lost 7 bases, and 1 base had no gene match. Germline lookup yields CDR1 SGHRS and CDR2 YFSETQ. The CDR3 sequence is CASGTSVNTGELFF. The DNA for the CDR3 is TGCGCCAGCGGGACTAGCGTGAACACCGGGGAGCTGTTTTTT.

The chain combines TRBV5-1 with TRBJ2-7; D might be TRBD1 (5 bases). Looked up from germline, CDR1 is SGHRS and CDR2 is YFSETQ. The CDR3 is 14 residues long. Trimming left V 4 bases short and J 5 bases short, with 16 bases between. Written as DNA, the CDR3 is TGCGCCAGCAGCGACCAGGGAATAGTCGACGAGCAGTACTTC. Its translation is CASSDQGIVDEQYF. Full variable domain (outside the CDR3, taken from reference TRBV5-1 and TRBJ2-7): KAGVTQTPRYLIKTRGQQVTLSCSPISGHRSVSWYQQTPGQGLQFLFEYFSETQRNKGNFPGRFSGRQFSNSRSEMNVSTLELGDSALYLCASSDQGIVDEQYFGPGTRLTVT.